The sequence of this T cell receptor (beta chain) was determined in a study of blood T cell repertoires in COVID-19. Assay: immunoSEQ multiplex PCR; the TCRdb copy retains only in-frame clones and omits some. This table holds around 220,000 clones, approximately 79% found once. The ends lost 2 bases at V and 5 bases at J; junction bases unmatched: 6. Germline loops: CDR1 SGDLS, CDR2 YYNGEE. The CDR3 is 14 residues long. Sequenced sample: peripheral blood. The TCR sequence derives from a woman aged 40 to 50 with active or convalescent COVID-19. The V and J genes are TRBV9 and TRBJ1-1; TRBD1 matches at 7 bases. As DNA, the CDR3 is TGTGCCAGCAGCGTTTCAACAGGGGTAACTGAAGCTTTCTTT. This sequence encodes CASSVSTGVTEAFF. The full variable domain, in which reference TRBV9 and TRBJ1-1 provide the parts outside the CDR3, is DSGVTQTPKHLITATGQRVTLRCSPRSGDLSVYWYQQSLDQGLQFLIQYYNGEERAKGNILERFSAQQFPDLHSELNLSSLELGDSALYFCASSVSTGVTEAFFGQGTRLTVV.